Here is one T cell receptor (beta chain) with its context. The data originate from a study of shared clonotypes between healthy human individuals. CDR1 is SNHLY, CDR2 FYNNEI, per germline. CDR3 length: 12 amino acids. Trimming cost V 5 bases and J 8 bases, with 12 bases left between them. Deep-level settings were used for running the assay. Bulk PBMC genomic DNA spanned ten immunoSEQ deep plates. Clones were sequenced by immunoSEQ multiplex PCR, and TCRdb holds only the in-frame ones, with some missing. The sample consists of fewer than 550,000 clones, 75% to 80% of them appearing once. Sample: PBMCs. The TCR was taken from a woman in her thirties or forties in good health. Some clones in this sample may be carry-over from other donors' samples. The gene calls are TRBV2 and TRBJ1-2; a possible D gene is TRBD1 (5 bases). The CDR3 DNA reads as TGTGCCAGCAGTATCCAGGGAGGGGGCTACACCTTC. Its translation: CASSIQGGGYTF. The full variable domain, in which reference TRBV2 and TRBJ1-2 provide the parts outside the CDR3, is EPEVTQTPSHQVTQMGQEVILRCVPISNHLYFYWYRQILGQKVEFLVSFYNNEISEKSEIFDDQFSVERPDGSNFTLKIRSTKLEDSAMYFCASSIQGGGYTFGSGTRLTVV.